This TCR beta chain originates from a study of blood T cell repertoires in COVID-19. The germline V gene has CDR1 LNHDA and CDR2 SQIVND (reference sequence). This CDR3 is built from 13 residues. Trimming shortened V by 1 base and J by 5 bases, and 8 bases separated the two germline ends. The table came from immunoSEQ multiplex PCR; TCRdb's copy has only in-frame clones and leaves some out. Among some 260,000 clones listed, around nine tenths were seen once. Recruitment covered 20 to 25 US areas and drew participants whose ages spanned about 18 to 90 years. Recovered status applied to Cohort 3 donors who had two consecutive negative PCRs. It also applied to those with clearance or with symptom resolution.

This chain joins TRBV19 and TRBJ2-5; tentative D call: TRBD1 (5 bases). This sequence was found in a woman younger than 30 who had recovered from COVID-19. Source material: PBMCs or T cells enriched from blood (not recorded which). Here the CDR3 reads CASSIGTTETQYF. The CDR3 DNA reads TGTGCCAGTAGTATAGGGACAACGGAGACCCAGTACTTC. The full variable domain, completed using reference TRBV19 and TRBJ2-5, is DGGITQSPKYLFRKEGQNVTLSCEQNLNHDAMYWYRQDPGQGLRLIYYSQIVNDFQKGDIAEGYSVSREKKESFPLTVTSAQKNPTAFYLCASSIGTTETQYFGPGTRLLVL.